This is a list of T cell receptor beta chains from one sample in a study of cytomegalovirus exposure and HLA in healthy donors. Clones were read by immunoSEQ multiplex PCR, and TCRdb kept only the in-frame ones, dropping some. This table holds fewer than 200,000 clones, roughly 85% found once. The sequencing sample was made of PBMCs. These receptors originate from a woman aged 50 to 60 in good health and CMV-seronegative. CDR3s include the opening cysteine and the closing phenylalanine or tryptophan. A D gene is named only where the DNA matches it firmly. Size is stated for part of the rows, as once, few or many counts, or as a class when the clone is expanded.

v_call: TRBV19; d_call: TRBD1; j_call: TRBJ2-2; clone_size: -; cdr3_aa: CASSQTGVTGELFF; cdr3_nt: TGTGCCAGTAGCCAAACAGGGGTAACCGGGGAGCTGTTTTTT
v_call: TRBV7-2; d_call: TRBD1; j_call: TRBJ1-2; clone_size: -; cdr3_aa: CASSLRGQGGGYTF; cdr3_nt: TGTGCCAGCAGCTTAAGGGGGCAAGGAGGGGGCTACACCTTC
v_call: TRBV4-3; d_call: -; j_call: TRBJ1-4; clone_size: -; cdr3_aa: CASSQGVDSWSELFF; cdr3_nt: TGCGCCAGCAGCCAAGGAGTAGATTCCTGGTCGGAACTGTTTTTT
v_call: TRBV10-3; d_call: -; j_call: TRBJ2-3; clone_size: few; cdr3_aa: CAITERDTQYF; cdr3_nt: TGTGCCATCACCGAGAGGGATACGCAGTATTTT
v_call: TRBV21-1; d_call: -; j_call: TRBJ2-3; clone_size: -; cdr3_aa: CASRPTPTGGNPTDTQYF; cdr3_nt: TGTGCCAGCAGACCCACCCCCACAGGGGGGAATCCCACAGATACGCAGTATTTT
v_call: TRBV7-9; d_call: TRBD2; j_call: TRBJ2-2; clone_size: -; cdr3_aa: CASSYPTSGGTGELFF; cdr3_nt: TGTGCCAGCAGTTATCCGACTAGCGGGGGCACCGGGGAGCTGTTTTTT
v_call: TRBV18; d_call: TRBD1; j_call: TRBJ1-1; clone_size: few; cdr3_aa: CASSPQGAEAFF; cdr3_nt: TGTGCCAGCTCCCCCCAGGGGGCTGAAGCTTTCTTT
v_call: TRBV4-3; d_call: -; j_call: TRBJ2-4; clone_size: -; cdr3_aa: CASSQDRGSRIQYF; cdr3_nt: TGCGCCAGCAGCCAAGATAGAGGGTCCCGGATTCAGTACTTC
v_call: TRBV11-2; d_call: -; j_call: TRBJ2-1; clone_size: -; cdr3_aa: CASSLEGPLGVGSSYNEQFF; cdr3_nt: TGTGCCAGCAGCTTAGAGGGCCCACTCGGCGTTGGTAGCTCCTACAATGAGCAGTTCTTC
v_call: TRBV9; d_call: -; j_call: TRBJ2-3; clone_size: -; cdr3_aa: CASSAAGDTQYF; cdr3_nt: TGTGCCAGCAGCGCCGCAGGGGATACGCAGTATTTT
v_call: TRBV5-1; d_call: -; j_call: TRBJ1-3; clone_size: -; cdr3_aa: CASSLQGAGLGNTIYF; cdr3_nt: TGCGCCAGCAGCTTGCAAGGCGCGGGATTGGGAAACACCATATATTTT
v_call: TRBV7-2; d_call: TRBD2; j_call: TRBJ2-7; clone_size: -; cdr3_aa: CASSSQTSVSYEQYF; cdr3_nt: TGTGCCAGCAGCTCGCAGACTAGCGTTTCCTACGAGCAGTACTTC
v_call: TRBV7-9; d_call: TRBD1; j_call: TRBJ1-1; clone_size: few; cdr3_aa: CASSFWDRNTEAFF; cdr3_nt: TGTGCCAGCAGCTTCTGGGACAGGAACACTGAAGCTTTCTTT
v_call: TRBV6-5; d_call: -; j_call: TRBJ1-2; clone_size: -; cdr3_aa: CASSYQVTAYYGYTF; cdr3_nt: TGTGCCAGCAGTTACCAGGTGACAGCCTACTATGGCTACACCTTC
v_call: TRBV19; d_call: TRBD1; j_call: TRBJ2-7; clone_size: -; cdr3_aa: CASSIRDRGIEQYF; cdr3_nt: TGTGCCAGTAGTATCCGGGACAGGGGGATCGAGCAGTACTTC
v_call: TRBV15; d_call: TRBD2; j_call: TRBJ2-3; clone_size: -; cdr3_aa: CATSRTSGVYTQYF; cdr3_nt: TGTGCCACCAGCAGGACTAGCGGAGTCTATACGCAGTATTTT
v_call: TRBV25-1; d_call: TRBD1; j_call: TRBJ1-2; clone_size: -; cdr3_aa: CASSEGGQGNLNYGYTF; cdr3_nt: TGTGCCAGCAGTGAAGGGGGACAGGGTAATCTTAACTATGGCTACACCTTC
v_call: TRBV18; d_call: -; j_call: TRBJ2-6; clone_size: once; cdr3_aa: CASSPPRSSGANVLTF; cdr3_nt: TGTGCCAGCTCACCACCTCGGAGCTCTGGGGCCAACGTCCTGACTTTC
v_call: TRBV19; d_call: TRBD1; j_call: TRBJ1-1; clone_size: -; cdr3_aa: CASRLTGPNTEAFF; cdr3_nt: TGTGCCAGTAGATTGACAGGGCCGAACACTGAAGCTTTCTTT
v_call: TRBV4-3; d_call: -; j_call: TRBJ2-7; clone_size: -; cdr3_aa: CASSYNTQTASYEQYF; cdr3_nt: TGCGCCAGCAGCTACAACACTCAGACAGCGAGCTACGAGCAGTACTTC
v_call: TRBV28; d_call: TRBD1; j_call: TRBJ1-1; clone_size: -; cdr3_aa: CASSLGDRVITEAFF; cdr3_nt: TGTGCCAGCAGTTTAGGGGACAGGGTAATTACTGAAGCTTTCTTT
v_call: TRBV28; d_call: -; j_call: TRBJ1-5; clone_size: -; cdr3_aa: CASSRVDRYSNQPQHF; cdr3_nt: TGTGCCAGCAGCCGGGTGGACAGATATAGCAATCAGCCCCAGCATTTT